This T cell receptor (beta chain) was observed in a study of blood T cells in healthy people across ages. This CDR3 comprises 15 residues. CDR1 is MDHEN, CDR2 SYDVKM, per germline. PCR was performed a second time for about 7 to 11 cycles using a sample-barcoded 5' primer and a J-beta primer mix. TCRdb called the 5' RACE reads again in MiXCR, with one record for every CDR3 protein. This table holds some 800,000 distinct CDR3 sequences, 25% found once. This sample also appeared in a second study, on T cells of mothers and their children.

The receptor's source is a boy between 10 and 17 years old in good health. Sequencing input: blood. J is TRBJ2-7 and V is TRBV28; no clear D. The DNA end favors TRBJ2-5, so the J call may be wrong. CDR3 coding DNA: TGTGCCAGCAGTTTAGGCGAGTATCGGGAAGAGACCCAGTACTTC. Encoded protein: CASSLGEYREETQYF.